A single sample is the source of the 8 T cell receptor beta chains below, sequenced in a study of T-cell memory formation after mild COVID-19. TCRdb itself ran the 5' RACE reads through MiXCR, one entry per CDR3 protein. Of fewer than 400,000 distinct CDR3 sequences listed, around 13% were seen once; the top ten hold 20% to 25%. Sequenced material: PBMCs or a T cell subset sorted from them (not recorded which). The receptors shown here come from a man in his late teens or twenties who had mild COVID-19 (a few samples of this study predate the infection). Cell type and time point are not known.

This clonotype appeared a few times. The V call is TRBV6-5, the J call TRBJ1-1, with unresolved D. Trimming removed 2 bases at V and 8 bases at J, with 15 bases between. CDR1 and CDR2 from the germline V gene are MNHEY and SVGAGI. The CDR3 loop spans 14 amino acids. The CDR3 here is CASSYVFQSQEAFF. DNA for the CDR3: TGTGCCAGCAGTTACGTCTTTCAGTCACAGGAAGCTTTCTTT.

This clonotype came up a few times. The genes are TRBV4-3 and TRBJ1-5; no reliable D call. Germline CDR1 is LGHNA and CDR2 is YSLEER. Trimming shortened V by 0 bases and J by 0 bases, and 9 bases separated the two germline ends. The CDR3 contains 16 residues. CDR3 protein: CASSQDAYVSNQPQHF. CDR3 DNA: TGCGCCAGCAGCCAAGATGCATATGTTAGCAATCAGCCCCAGCATTTT.

This clonotype was detected a few times. The V and J genes are TRBV4-1 and TRBJ2-1, with 11 bases identical to TRBD2. The ends lost 1 base at V and 0 bases at J; junction bases unmatched: 11. The CDR3 covers 20 residues. CDR1 is MGHRA and CDR2 is YSYEKL in the germline V gene. The CDR3 reads CASSQVGLAVVFSSYNEQFF. The CDR3 bases are TGCGCCAGCAGCCAAGTGGGACTAGCGGTGGTATTTAGCTCCTACAATGAGCAGTTCTTC.

In regard to this clonotype: This may arise from a read error, as a much more abundant clone is one base away. The rearrangement joins TRBV5-5 to TRBJ1-2; a possible D gene is TRBD1 (6 bases). Germline values: CDR1 SGHKS, CDR2 YYEKEE (reference sequence). The CDR3 loop spans 12 amino acids. This chain's CDR3 is CASSRTDYCYTF. CDR3 DNA: TGTGCCAGCAGCAGGACAGACTATTGCTACACCTTC.

The V gene is TRBV12-3 or TRBV12-4, the J gene TRBJ1-3; D ambiguous. Trimming cost V 2 bases and J 8 bases, with 7 bases left between them. The CDR3 is 12 amino acids. For the CDR3, the DNA is TGTGCCAGCAGTTTATACGGGGACACCATATATTTT. Translating gives CASSLYGDTIYF.

The rearrangement joins TRBV20-1 to TRBJ2-7; D not resolved. This CDR3 is 11 amino acids long. V lost 8 bases, J lost 7 bases, and 15 bases lay in between. Germline V CDR1 and CDR2: DFQATT, SNEGSKA (reference sequence). The CDR3 nucleotides read TGCAGTACCATCCTACTGACGGAGCAGTACTTC. Its translation: CSTILLTEQYF.

V usage is TRBV6-5 and J usage is TRBJ2-7, with D hard to call. The CDR3 contains 14 residues. Germline lookup yields CDR1 MNHEY and CDR2 SVGAGI. Trimming stripped 6 bases from V and 0 bases from J, with 12 bases between. In DNA form, the CDR3 reads TGTGCCAGCAGGGTTAGTGCTTACTCCTACGAGCAGTACTTC. This codes for CASRVSAYSYEQYF.

In this sample, this clonotype turned up a few times. V and J are TRBV7-9 and TRBJ1-1; no firm D call. The CDR3 totals 15 residues. Germline V lookup: CDR1 SEHNR, CDR2 FQNEAQ (reference sequence). V shed 2 bases and J shed 6 bases, with 16 bases lying between them. In DNA, the CDR3 is TGTGCCAGCAGCTTAACCCAAACAGAGGACTCTGAAGCTTTCTTT. It encodes CASSLTQTEDSEAFF.